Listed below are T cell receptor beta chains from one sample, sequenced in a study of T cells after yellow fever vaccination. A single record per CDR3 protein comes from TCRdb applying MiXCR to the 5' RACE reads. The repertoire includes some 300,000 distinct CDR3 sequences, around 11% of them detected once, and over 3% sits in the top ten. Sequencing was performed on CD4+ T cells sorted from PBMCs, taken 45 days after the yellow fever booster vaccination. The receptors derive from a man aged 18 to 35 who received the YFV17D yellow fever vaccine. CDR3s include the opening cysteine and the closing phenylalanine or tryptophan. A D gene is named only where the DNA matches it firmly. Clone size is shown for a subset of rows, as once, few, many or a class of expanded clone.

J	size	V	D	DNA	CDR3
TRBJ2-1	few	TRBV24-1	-	TGTGCCACCAGTGGGGCAGGGTACAATGAGCAGTTCTTC	CATSGAGYNEQFF
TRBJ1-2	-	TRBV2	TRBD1	TGTGCCAGCACCAGGGACAGGGGTAACGGCTACACCTTC	CASTRDRGNGYTF
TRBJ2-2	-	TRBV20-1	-	TGCAGTGCAGCTGGGACGGAGAACACCGGGGAGCTGTTTTTT	CSAAGTENTGELFF
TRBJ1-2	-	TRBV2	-	TGTGCCAGCAGTGAAATTAGGGGAGCTAACTATGGCTACACCTTC	CASSEIRGANYGYTF
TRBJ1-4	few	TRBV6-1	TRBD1	TGTGCCAGCGGGACAGGGACCAATGAAAAACTGTTTTTT	CASGTGTNEKLFF
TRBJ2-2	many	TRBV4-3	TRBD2	TGCGCCAGCAGTCGACTAGCGTCCAACACCGGGGAGCTGTTTTTT	CASSRLASNTGELFF
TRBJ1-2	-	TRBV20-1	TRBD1	TGCAGTGCTGCCCAGGGACAGGGAGCCCTCTATGGCTACACCTTC	CSAAQGQGALYGYTF
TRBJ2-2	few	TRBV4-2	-	TGTGCCAGCAGCCCCTTCCGGCGTTATGGCTCGAACACCGGGGAGCTGTTTTTT	CASSPFRRYGSNTGELFF
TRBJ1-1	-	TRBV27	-	TGTGCCAGCACCACCCCCCCTCGTGAAGCTTTCTTT	CASTTPPREAFF
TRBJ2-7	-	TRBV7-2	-	TGTGCCAGCAGGCCCGGGCGGGGGCCTGCCTACGAGCAGTACTTC	CASRPGRGPAYEQYF
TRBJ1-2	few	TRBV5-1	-	TGCGCCAGCAGCATAGGGACGGACTATGGCTACACCTTC	CASSIGTDYGYTF
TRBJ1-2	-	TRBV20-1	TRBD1	TGCAGTGCCATGGGACAGGGAATTTGGAACTATGGCTACACCTTC	CSAMGQGIWNYGYTF
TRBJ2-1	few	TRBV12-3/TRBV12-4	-	TGTGCCAGCAGTTTACGTAGGACCCTGAGGCCCGACAATGAGCAGTTCTTC	CASSLRRTLRPDNEQFF
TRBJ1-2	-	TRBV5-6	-	TGTGCCAGCAGGATACAGGGCCTCTATGGCTACACCTTC	CASRIQGLYGYTF
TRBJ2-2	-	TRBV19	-	TGTGCCAGTAGTCTCCGGACAGTGAACACCGGGGAGCTGTTTTTT	CASSLRTVNTGELFF
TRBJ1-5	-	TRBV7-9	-	TGTGCCAGCAGCCCACAGGGTCAGAGCAATCAGCCCCAGCATTTT	CASSPQGQSNQPQHF
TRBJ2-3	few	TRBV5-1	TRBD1	TGCGCCAGCAGCCTAAACAGGGGTTCAGATACGCAGTATTTT	CASSLNRGSDTQYF
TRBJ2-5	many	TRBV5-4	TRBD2	TGTGCCAGCAGCTTGCCCGCGGGGGAGGCTGAGACCCAGTACTTC	CASSLPAGEAETQYF
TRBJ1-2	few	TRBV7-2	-	TGTGCCAGCAGCCGGACGCCCCTTCTATGGGGCTACACCTTC	CASSRTPLLWGYTF
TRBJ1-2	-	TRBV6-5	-	TGTGCCAGCAGGAAGGACAGAAACTCCTATGGCTACACCTTC	CASRKDRNSYGYTF
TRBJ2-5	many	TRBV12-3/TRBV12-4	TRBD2	TGTGCCAGCAGCAGGACTAGCGGGGCCCCTGGGGGGACCCAGTACTTC	CASSRTSGAPGGTQYF
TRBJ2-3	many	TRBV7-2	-	TGTGCCAGCAGCTTAGATTACTTCTCCACAGATACGCAGTATTTT	CASSLDYFSTDTQYF
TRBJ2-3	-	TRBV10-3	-	TGTGCCATCACCTCTGGGTGGACAGATACGCAGTATTTT	CAITSGWTDTQYF
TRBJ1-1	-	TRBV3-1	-	TGTGCCAGCAGCCAAGAGGGTCTCGAAGCTTTCTTT	CASSQEGLEAFF
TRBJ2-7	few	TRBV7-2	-	TGTGCCAGCAGCCCGCAAAGACTCTCCTACGAGCAGTACTTC	CASSPQRLSYEQYF
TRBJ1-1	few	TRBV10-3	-	TGTGCCATCGGGGCAGGGATGAACACTGAAGCTTTCTTT	CAIGAGMNTEAFF
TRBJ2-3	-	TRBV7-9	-	TGTGCCAGCAGGTTCCAAGGGGGGGGCACAGATACGCAGTATTTT	CASRFQGGGTDTQYF
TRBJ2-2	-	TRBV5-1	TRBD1	TGCGCCAGCAGCTCCTCGGGACAGGCGAACACCGGGGAGCTGTTTTTT	CASSSSGQANTGELFF
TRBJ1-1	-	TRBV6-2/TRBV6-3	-	TGTGCCAGCAGGGGACACTCGCCGAACACTGAAGCTTTCTTT	CASRGHSPNTEAFF
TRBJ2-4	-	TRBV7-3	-	TGTGCCAGCAGCTGGGACGGGGGAGGCATTCAGTACTTC	CASSWDGGGIQYF
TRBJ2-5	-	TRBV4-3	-	TGCGCCAGCAGCCATCCCGGGGGTCGAGAGACCCAGTACTTC	CASSHPGGRETQYF
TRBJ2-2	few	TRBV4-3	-	TGCGCCAGCAGCCAGGGGGCCGGGACCTTGGGGCCCGGGGAGCTGTTTTTT	CASSQGAGTLGPGELFF
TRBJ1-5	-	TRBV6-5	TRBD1	TGTGCCAGCAGTTACTCGAGGACAGGGCTTAAATGGCCCCAGCATTTT	CASSYSRTGLKWPQHF
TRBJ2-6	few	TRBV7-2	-	TGTGCCAGCAGCGTCCGCCCGTCGGGACCGACTGGGGCCAACGTCCTGACTTTC	CASSVRPSGPTGANVLTF
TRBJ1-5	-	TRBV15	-	TGTGCCACCAGCAGAGACACAGGTAATAGTCAGCCCCAGCATTTT	CATSRDTGNSQPQHF
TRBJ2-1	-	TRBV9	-	TGTGCCAGCAGCGTAGCTAGGGGCCCGAGGCATGAGCAGTTCTTC	CASSVARGPRHEQFF
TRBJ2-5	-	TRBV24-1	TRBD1	TGTGCCACCAGTGAAGGGACAGGGACCCAAGAGACCCAGTACTTC	CATSEGTGTQETQYF